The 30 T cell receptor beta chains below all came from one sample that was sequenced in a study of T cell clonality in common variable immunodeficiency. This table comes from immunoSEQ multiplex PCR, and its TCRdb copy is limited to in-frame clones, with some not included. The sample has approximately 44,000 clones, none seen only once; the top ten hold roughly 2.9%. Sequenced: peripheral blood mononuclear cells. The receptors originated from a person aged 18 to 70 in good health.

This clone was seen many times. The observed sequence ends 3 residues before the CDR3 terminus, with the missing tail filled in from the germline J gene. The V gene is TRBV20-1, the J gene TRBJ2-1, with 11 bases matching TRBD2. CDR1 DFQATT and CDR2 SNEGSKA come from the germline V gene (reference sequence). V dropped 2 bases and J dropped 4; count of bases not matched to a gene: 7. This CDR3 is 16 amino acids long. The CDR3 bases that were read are TGCAGTGCTAGACTGGGACTAGCGGACTCGTACAATGAG. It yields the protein CSARLGLADSYNE. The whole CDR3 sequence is CSARLGLADSYNEQFF.

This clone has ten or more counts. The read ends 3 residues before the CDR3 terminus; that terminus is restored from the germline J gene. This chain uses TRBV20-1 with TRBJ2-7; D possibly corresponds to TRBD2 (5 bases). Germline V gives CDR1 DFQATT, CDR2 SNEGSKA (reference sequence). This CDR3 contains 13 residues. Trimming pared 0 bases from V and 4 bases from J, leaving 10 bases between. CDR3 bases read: TGCAGTGCTAGAGATAACGGGGAGTACGAG. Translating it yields CSARDNGEYE. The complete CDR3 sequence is CSARDNGEYEQYF.

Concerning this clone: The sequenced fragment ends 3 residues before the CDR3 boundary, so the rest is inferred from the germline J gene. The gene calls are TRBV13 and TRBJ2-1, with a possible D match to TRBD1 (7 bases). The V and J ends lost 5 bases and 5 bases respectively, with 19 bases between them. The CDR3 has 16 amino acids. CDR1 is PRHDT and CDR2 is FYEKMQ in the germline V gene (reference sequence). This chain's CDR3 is CASSPMRVRGDNEQFF. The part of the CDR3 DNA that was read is TGTGCCAGCAGCCCGATGCGGGTCAGGGGGGACAATGAG.

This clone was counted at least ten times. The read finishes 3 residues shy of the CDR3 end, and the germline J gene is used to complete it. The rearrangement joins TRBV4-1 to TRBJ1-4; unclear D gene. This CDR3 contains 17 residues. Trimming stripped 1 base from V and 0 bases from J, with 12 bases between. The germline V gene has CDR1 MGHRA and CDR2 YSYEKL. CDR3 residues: CASSQVGRPTTNEKLFF. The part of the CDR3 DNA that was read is TGCGCCAGCAGCCAAGTTGGCAGGCCCACAACTAATGAAAAA.

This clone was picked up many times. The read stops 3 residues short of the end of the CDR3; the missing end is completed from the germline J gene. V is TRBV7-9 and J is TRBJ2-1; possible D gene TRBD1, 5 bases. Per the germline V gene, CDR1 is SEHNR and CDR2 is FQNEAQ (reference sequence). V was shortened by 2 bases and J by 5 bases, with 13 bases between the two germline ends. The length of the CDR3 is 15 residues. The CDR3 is CASSLQGNRHNEQFF. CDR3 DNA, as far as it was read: TGTGCCAGCAGCTTACAGGGAAACAGGCACAATGAG.

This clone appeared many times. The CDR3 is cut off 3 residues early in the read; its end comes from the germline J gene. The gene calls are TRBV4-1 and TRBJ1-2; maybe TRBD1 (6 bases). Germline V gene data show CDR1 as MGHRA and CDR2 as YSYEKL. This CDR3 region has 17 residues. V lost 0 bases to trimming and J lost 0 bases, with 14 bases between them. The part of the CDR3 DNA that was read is TGCGCCAGCAGCCAAGATCGGATGACAGGCTCTAACTATGGC. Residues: CASSQDRMTGSNYG. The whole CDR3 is CASSQDRMTGSNYGYTF.

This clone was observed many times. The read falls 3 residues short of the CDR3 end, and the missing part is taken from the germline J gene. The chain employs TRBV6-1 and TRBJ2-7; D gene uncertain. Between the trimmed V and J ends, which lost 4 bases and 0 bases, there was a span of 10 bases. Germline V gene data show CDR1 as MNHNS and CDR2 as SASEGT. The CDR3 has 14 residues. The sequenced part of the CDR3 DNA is TGTGCCAGCAGTGTGTACTCTTTCTCCTACGAG. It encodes CASSVYSFSYE. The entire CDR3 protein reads CASSVYSFSYEQYF.

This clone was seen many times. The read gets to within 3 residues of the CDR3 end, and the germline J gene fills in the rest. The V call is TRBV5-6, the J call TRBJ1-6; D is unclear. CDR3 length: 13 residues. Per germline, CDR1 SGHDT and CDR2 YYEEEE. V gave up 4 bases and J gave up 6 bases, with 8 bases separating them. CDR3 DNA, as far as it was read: TGTGCCAGCAGCGTCTTAGTTAATTCACCC. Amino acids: CASSVLVNSP. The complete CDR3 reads CASSVLVNSPLHF.

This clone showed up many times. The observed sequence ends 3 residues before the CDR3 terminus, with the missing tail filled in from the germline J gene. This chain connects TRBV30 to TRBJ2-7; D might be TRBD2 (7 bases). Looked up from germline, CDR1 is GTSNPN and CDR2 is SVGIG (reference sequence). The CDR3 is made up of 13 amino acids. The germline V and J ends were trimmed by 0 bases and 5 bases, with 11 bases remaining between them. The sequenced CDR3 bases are TGTGCCTGGAGTGTAGGGGGGGGCGACGAG. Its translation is CAWSVGGGDE. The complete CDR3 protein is CAWSVGGGDEQYF.

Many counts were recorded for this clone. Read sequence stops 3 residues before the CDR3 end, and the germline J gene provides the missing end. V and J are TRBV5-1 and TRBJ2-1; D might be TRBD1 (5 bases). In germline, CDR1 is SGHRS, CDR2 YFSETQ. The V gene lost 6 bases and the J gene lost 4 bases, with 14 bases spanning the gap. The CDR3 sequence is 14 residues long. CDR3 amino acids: CASINRPLYNEQFF. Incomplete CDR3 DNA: TGCGCCAGCATTAACAGGCCCCTTTACAATGAG.

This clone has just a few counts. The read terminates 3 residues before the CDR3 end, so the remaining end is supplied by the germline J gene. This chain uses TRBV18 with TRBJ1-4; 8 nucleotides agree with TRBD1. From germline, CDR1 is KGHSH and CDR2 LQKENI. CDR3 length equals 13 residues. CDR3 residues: CASSPDRDSPLFF. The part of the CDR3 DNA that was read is TGTGCCAGCTCGCCGGACAGGGATTCACCA.

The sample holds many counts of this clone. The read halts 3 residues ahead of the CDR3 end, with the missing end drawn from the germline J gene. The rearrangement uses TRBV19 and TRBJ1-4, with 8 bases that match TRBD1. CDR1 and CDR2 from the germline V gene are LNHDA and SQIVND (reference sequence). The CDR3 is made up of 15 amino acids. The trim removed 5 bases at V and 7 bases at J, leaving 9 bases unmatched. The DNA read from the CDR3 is TGTGCCAGTAGTCCCCAGGGGGCGCGAGTTGAAAAA. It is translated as CASSPQGARVEK. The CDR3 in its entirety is CASSPQGARVEKLFF.

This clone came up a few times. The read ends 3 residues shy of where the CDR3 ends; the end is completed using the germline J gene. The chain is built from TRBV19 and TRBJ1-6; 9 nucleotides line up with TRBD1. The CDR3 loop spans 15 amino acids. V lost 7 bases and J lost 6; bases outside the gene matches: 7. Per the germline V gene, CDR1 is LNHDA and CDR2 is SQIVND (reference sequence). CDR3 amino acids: CASTLDRGVNSPLHF. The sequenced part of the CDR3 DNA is TGTGCCAGTACCTTGGACAGGGGAGTTAATTCACCC.

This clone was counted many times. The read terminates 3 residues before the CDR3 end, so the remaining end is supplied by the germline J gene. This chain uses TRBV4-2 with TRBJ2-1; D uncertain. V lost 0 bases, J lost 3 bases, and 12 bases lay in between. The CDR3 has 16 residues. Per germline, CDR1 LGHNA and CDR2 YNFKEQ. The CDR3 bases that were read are TGTGCCAGCAGCCAAGATTTCAAAGAACTCTACAATGAG. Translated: CASSQDFKELYNE. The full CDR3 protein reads CASSQDFKELYNEQFF.

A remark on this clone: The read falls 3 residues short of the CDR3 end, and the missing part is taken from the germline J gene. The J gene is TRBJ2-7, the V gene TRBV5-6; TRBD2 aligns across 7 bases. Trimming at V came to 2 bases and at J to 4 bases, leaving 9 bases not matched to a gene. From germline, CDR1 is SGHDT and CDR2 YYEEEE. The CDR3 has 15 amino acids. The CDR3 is CASSFAAGRGYEQYF. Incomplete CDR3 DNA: TGTGCCAGCAGCTTCGCAGCGGGACGTGGTTACGAG.

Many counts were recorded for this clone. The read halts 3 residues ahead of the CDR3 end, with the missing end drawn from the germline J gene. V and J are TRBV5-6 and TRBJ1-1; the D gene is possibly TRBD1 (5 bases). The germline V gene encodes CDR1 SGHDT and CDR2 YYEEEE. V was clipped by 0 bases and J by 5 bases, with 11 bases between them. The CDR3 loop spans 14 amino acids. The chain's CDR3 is CASSLGSPGTEAFF. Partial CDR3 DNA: TGTGCCAGCAGCTTGGGGTCACCAGGGACTGAA.

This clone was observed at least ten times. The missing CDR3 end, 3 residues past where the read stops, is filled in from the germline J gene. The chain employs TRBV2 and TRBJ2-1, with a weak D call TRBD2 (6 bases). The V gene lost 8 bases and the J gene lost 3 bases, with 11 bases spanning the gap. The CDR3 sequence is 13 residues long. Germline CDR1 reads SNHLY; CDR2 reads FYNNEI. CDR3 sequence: CASRTMYYNEQFF. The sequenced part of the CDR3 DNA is TGTGCCAGCCGGACTATGTACTACAATGAG.

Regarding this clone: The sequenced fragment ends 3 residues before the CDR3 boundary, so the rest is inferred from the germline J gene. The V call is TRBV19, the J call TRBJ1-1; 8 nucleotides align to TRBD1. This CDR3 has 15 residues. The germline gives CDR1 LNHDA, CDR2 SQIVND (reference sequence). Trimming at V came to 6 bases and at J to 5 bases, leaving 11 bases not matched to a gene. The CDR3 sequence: CASSLRTGQGTEAFF. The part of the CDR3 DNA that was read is TGTGCCAGTAGCCTGCGGACAGGGCAGGGGACTGAA.

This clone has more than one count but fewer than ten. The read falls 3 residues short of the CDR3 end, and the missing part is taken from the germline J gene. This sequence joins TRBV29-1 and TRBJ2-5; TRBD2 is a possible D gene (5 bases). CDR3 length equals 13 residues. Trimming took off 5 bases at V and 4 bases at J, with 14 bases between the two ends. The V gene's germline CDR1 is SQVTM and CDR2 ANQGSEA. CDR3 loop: CSVYKSAGETQYF. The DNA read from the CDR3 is TGCAGCGTTTACAAATCGGCGGGAGAGACC.

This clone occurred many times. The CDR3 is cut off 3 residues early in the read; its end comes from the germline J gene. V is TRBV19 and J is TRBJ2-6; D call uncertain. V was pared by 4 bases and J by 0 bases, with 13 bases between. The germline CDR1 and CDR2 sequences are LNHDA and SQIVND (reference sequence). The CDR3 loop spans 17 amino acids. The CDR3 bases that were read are TGTGCCAGTAGTAGAGATCACAGAGTCTCTGGGGCCAACGTC. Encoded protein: CASSRDHRVSGANV. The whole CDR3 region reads CASSRDHRVSGANVLTF.

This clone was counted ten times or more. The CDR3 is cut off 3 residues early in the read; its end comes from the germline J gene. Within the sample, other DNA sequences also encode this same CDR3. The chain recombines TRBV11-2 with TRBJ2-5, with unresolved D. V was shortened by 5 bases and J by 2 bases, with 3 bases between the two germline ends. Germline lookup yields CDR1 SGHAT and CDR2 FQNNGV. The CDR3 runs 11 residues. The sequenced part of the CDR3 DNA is TGTGCCAGCAGCCTTCAAGAGACC. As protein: CASSLQET. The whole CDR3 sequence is CASSLQETQYF.

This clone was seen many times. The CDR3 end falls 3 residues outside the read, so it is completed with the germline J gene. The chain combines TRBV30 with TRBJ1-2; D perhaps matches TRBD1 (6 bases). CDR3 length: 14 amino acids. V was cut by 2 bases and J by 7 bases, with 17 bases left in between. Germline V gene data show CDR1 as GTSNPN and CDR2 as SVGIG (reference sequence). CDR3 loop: CAWSSTSYRVGYTF. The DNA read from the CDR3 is TGTGCCTGGAGTTCCACCTCCTACAGGGTTGGC.

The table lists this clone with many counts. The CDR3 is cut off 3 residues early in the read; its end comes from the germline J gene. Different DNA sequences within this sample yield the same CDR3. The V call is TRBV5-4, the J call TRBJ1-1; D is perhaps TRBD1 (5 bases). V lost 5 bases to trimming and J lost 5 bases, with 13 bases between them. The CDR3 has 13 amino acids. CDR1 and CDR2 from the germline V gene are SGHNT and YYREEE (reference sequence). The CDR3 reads CASRPIGETEAFF. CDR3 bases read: TGTGCCAGCAGACCCATAGGGGAGACTGAA.

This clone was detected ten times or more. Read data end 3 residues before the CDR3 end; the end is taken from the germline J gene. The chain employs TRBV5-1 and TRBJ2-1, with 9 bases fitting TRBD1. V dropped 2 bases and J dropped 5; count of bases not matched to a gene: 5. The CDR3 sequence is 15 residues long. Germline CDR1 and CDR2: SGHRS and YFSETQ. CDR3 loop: CASSLQGARDNEQFF. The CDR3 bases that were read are TGCGCCAGCAGCTTACAGGGGGCGCGGGACAATGAG.

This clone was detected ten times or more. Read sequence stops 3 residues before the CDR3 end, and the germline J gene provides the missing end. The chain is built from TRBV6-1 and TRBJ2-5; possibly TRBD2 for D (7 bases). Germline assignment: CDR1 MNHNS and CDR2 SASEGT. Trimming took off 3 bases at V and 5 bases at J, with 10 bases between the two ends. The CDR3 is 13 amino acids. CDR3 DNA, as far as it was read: TGTGCCAGCAGTGAGGGGGGGCAGGAGACC. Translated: CASSEGGQET. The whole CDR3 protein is CASSEGGQETQYF.

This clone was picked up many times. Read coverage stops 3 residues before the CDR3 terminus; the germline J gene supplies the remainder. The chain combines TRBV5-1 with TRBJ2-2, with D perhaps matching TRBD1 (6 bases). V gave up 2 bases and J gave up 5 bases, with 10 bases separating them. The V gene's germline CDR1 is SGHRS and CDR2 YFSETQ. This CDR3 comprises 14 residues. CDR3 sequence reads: CASSFFGQTGELFF. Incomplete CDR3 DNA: TGCGCCAGCAGCTTTTTTGGACAGACCGGGGAG.

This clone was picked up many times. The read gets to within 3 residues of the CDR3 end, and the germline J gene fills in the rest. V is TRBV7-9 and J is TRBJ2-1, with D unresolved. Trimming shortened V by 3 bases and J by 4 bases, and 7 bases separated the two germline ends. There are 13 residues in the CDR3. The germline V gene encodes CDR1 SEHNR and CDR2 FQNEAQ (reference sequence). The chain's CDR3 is CASSFFLYNEQFF. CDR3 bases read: TGTGCCAGCAGCTTTTTCCTTTACAATGAG.

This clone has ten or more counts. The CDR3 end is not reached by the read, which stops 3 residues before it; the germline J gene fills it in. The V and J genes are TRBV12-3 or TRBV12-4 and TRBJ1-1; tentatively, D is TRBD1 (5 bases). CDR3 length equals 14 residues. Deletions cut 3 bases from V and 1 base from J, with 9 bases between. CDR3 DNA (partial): TGTGCCAGCAGTTTCGAGGGGAGGAACACTGAA. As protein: CASSFEGRNTE. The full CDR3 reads CASSFEGRNTEAFF.

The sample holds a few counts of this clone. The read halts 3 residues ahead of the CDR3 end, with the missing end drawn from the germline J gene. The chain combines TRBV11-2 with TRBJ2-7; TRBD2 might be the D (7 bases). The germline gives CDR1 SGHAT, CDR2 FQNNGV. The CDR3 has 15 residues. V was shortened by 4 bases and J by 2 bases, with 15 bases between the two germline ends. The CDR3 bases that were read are TGTGCCAGCAGCTCTAGCGGCAGGGGCCCCTACGAG. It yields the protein CASSSSGRGPYE. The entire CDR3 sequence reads CASSSSGRGPYEQYF. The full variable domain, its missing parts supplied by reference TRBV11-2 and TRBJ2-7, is EAGVAQSPRYKIIEKRQSVAFWCNPISGHATLYWYQQILGQGPKLLIQFQNNGVVDDSQLPKDRFSAERLKGVDSTLKIQPAKLEDSAVYLCASSSSGRGPYEQYFGPGTRLTVT.

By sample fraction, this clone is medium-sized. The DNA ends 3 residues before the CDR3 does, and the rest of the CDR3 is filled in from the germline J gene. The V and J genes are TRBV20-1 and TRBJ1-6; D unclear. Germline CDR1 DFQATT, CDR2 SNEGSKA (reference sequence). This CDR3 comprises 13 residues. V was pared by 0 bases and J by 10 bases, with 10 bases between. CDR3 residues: CSARDKGWSPLHF. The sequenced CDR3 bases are TGCAGTGCTAGAGATAAAGGGTGGTCACCC.